Presented here are 20 T cell receptor beta chains from one specimen sequenced in a study of OX40 agonist ivuxolimab in advanced cancers. Using immunoSEQ multiplex PCR, the repertoire was profiled, and TCRdb retains in-frame clones only, with some absent. The sample holds tens of thousands of clones, around nine tenths seen once. Sequencing used CD4+ or CD8+ T cells sorted from blood, obtained in a trial of the OX40 agonist ivuxolimab. The source is an adult with an advanced solid tumor such as melanoma, head and neck, liver or kidney cancer.

The chain joins TRBV30 to TRBJ1-3, with TRBD1 identical over 7 bases. Germline trimming cut 4 bases from V and 2 bases from J; bases unmatched to any gene: 5. This CDR3 has 14 residues. Per the germline V gene, CDR1 is GTSNPN and CDR2 is SVGIG (reference sequence). The CDR3 bases are TGTGCCTGGAATCAGGGGGGGGCTGGAAACACCATATATTTT. This translates into CAWNQGGAGNTIYF.

The V and J genes are TRBV6-5 and TRBJ1-2; no reliable D call. V was clipped by 6 bases and J by 4 bases, with 6 bases between them. From germline, CDR1 is MNHEY and CDR2 SVGAGI. The CDR3 runs to 11 residues. CDR3 nucleotides: TGTGCCAGCAGCGAGAGCTATGGCTACACCTTC. Protein sequence: CASSESYGYTF.

The chain combines TRBV6-5 with TRBJ2-7; D remains unclear. Germline V gene lookup returns CDR1 MNHEY and CDR2 SVGAGI. V was shortened by 6 bases and J by 8 bases, with 11 bases between the two germline ends. This CDR3 spans 11 amino acids. The CDR3 loop reads CASSPRRQQYF. In nucleotides, the CDR3 is TGTGCCAGCAGCCCCCGGCGCCAGCAGTACTTC.

J is TRBJ1-5 and V is TRBV7-2; D is ambiguous. This CDR3 spans 14 amino acids. CDR1 and CDR2 from the germline V gene are SGHTA and FQGNSA. The V and J ends lost 5 bases and 5 bases respectively, with 13 bases between them. The CDR3 coding sequence is TGTGCCAGCAGCCCGGTTGGGGATTATCAGCCCCAGCATTTT. Translated, it gives CASSPVGDYQPQHF.

The gene calls are TRBV5-1 and TRBJ2-3; D is possibly TRBD2 (6 bases). From germline, CDR1 is SGHRS and CDR2 YFSETQ. The CDR3 extends over 15 amino acids. V dropped 2 bases and J dropped 6 bases, with 16 bases sitting between them. The CDR3, as DNA: TGCGCCAGCAGCTTTGGCGCTAGCGAGATCGATACGCAGTATTTT. Translation: CASSFGASEIDTQYF.

CDR3 region: CASSPGLAPTRQFF. DNA for the CDR3: TGTGCCAGCAGCCCAGGACTAGCGCCGACACGGCAGTTCTTC. This rearrangement joins TRBV7-2 to TRBJ2-1, with 9 bases lining up with TRBD2. CDR3 size: 14 residues. Germline CDR1 SGHTA, CDR2 FQGNSA. V was pared by 5 bases and J by 12 bases, with 11 bases of the junction left unmatched.

The V gene is TRBV7-6, the J gene TRBJ2-5, with D possibly being TRBD1 (6 bases). Trimming stripped 5 bases from V and 5 bases from J, with 18 bases between. The CDR3 has 15 residues. Germline lookup yields CDR1 SGHVS and CDR2 FNYEAQ. Here the CDR3 reads CASSPGAGPGETQYF. The CDR3 DNA sequence: TGTGCCAGCAGCCCAGGGGCAGGGCCCGGGGAGACCCAGTACTTC. The full variable domain, rest sourced from reference TRBV7-6 and TRBJ2-5, is GAGVSQSPRYKVTKRGQDVALRCDPISGHVSLYWYRQALGQGPEFLTYFNYEAQQDKSGLPNDRFSAERPEGSISTLTIQRTEQRDSAMYRCASSPGAGPGETQYFGPGTRLLVL.

V usage is TRBV5-1 and J usage is TRBJ1-5; D call uncertain. Germline-derived CDR1 and CDR2 are SGHRS and YFSETQ. The CDR3 loop spans 14 amino acids. V was pared by 2 bases and J by 0 bases, with 6 bases between. In DNA form, the CDR3 reads TGCGCCAGCAGCTTAGAGGGTAGCAATCAGCCCCAGCATTTT. It translates to CASSLEGSNQPQHF.

The rearrangement joins TRBV4-1 to TRBJ2-1; maybe TRBD1 (6 bases). CDR1 is MGHRA, CDR2 YSYEKL, per germline. Trimming stripped 6 bases from V and 2 bases from J, with 11 bases between. The CDR3 has 14 amino acids. CDR3 region: CASSMQGTYNEQFF. In DNA, the CDR3 is TGCGCCAGCAGTATGCAGGGGACCTACAATGAGCAGTTCTTC.

This clone showed up just a few times. The genes are TRBV4-2 and TRBJ2-3; D is undetermined. This CDR3 is built from 15 residues. In germline, CDR1 is LGHNA, CDR2 YNFKEQ. V lost 1 base and J lost 1, with 9 bases in between. Written as DNA, the CDR3 is TGTGCCAGCAGCCAAGTGTTAGCAGGCACAGATACGCAGTATTTT. It codes for CASSQVLAGTDTQYF.

The chain uses TRBV11-3 and TRBJ2-1; the match to TRBD2 covers 9 bases. CDR1 and CDR2 (germline): SGHNT, YENEEA. The CDR3 runs to 14 residues. V lost 5 bases and J lost 10; bases outside the gene matches: 9. CDR3 in DNA: TGTGCCAGCAGCGCGGGACTAGCAGGGGAAGAGCAGTTCTTC. Translated: CASSAGLAGEEQFF.

The V and J genes are TRBV21-1 and TRBJ1-1; the table's D call TRBD1 went unverified against the DNA. TRBV21-1 is a documented pseudogene. The CDR3 spans 16 residues. CDR3 amino acids: CASSFRGWDRNTEAFF. CDR3 DNA sequence: TGTGCCAGCAGCTTCCGGGGGTGGGACAGAAACACTGAAGCTTTCTTT.

The V gene is TRBV2, the J gene TRBJ1-4; 9 bases line up with TRBD1. In germline, CDR1 is SNHLY, CDR2 FYNNEI. This CDR3 has 14 amino acids. V trimming: 5 bases; J trimming: 7 bases; junction bases outside the gene matches: 5. This CDR3 is CASSLQGAGEKLFF. DNA of the CDR3: TGTGCCAGCAGTTTACAGGGGGCTGGTGAAAAACTGTTTTTT.

The chain carries TRBV5-4 and TRBJ2-7; possibly TRBD1 or TRBD2 for D (5 bases each). Germline CDR1 and CDR2: SGHNT and YYREEE (reference sequence). V was cut by 4 bases and J by 5 bases, with 22 bases left in between. The CDR3 is made up of 16 amino acids. CDR3: CASSRPGASGLNEQYF. As DNA, the CDR3 is TGTGCCAGCAGCCGCCCCGGGGCGAGTGGCCTCAACGAGCAGTACTTC.

This clone was observed a single time. The chain employs TRBV18 and TRBJ2-1; TRBD2 matches 16 bases. With 0 bases clipped from V and 6 bases from J, the junction kept 2 bases outside the gene matches. The germline V gene encodes CDR1 KGHSH and CDR2 LQKENI. There are 17 residues in the CDR3. The CDR3 loop is CASSPPGLAGGFNEQFF. The CDR3 DNA sequence: TGTGCCAGCTCACCACCGGGACTAGCGGGAGGGTTCAATGAGCAGTTCTTC.

This clone showed up just a few times. The chain couples TRBV5-1 to TRBJ1-2, with 9 bases matching TRBD1. The CDR3 totals 16 residues. Germline CDR1 SGHRS, CDR2 YFSETQ. With V trimmed by 4 bases and J by 6 bases, 13 bases remained unmatched. CDR3 bases: TGCGCCAGCAGCAAAAGGTCACAGGGGGCACGGGATGGCTACACCTTC. This gives the protein CASSKRSQGARDGYTF.

The chain carries TRBV4-1 and TRBJ1-1; D is possibly TRBD1 (6 bases). The germline CDR1 and CDR2 sequences are MGHRA and YSYEKL. There are 15 residues in the CDR3. The ends were cut back, 4 bases at V and 1 base at J, with 13 bases in the middle. The CDR3 region is CASSRGDTRNTEAFF. CDR3 DNA: TGCGCCAGCAGCCGGGGGGACACCCGGAACACTGAAGCTTTCTTT.

This chain uses TRBV5-6 with TRBJ2-3; possibly TRBD1 for D (5 bases). Germline-derived CDR1 and CDR2 are SGHDT and YYEEEE. This CDR3 contains 15 residues. V shed 2 bases and J shed 3 bases, with 13 bases lying between them. The CDR3 nucleotides are TGTGCCAGCAGCTTTGACGCAGCAGGGACAGATACGCAGTATTTT. Its protein is CASSFDAAGTDTQYF.

The V gene is TRBV28, the J gene TRBJ1-4; TRBD1 might be the D (5 bases). This CDR3 has 13 residues. Germline values: CDR1 MDHEN, CDR2 SYDVKM. Trimming stripped 6 bases from V and 3 bases from J, with 8 bases between. The CDR3 nucleotides are TGTGCCAGCAGGCGAGGGGCTAATGAAAAACTGTTTTTT. Protein sequence: CASRRGANEKLFF.

This clone has just one count. The V call is TRBV19, the J call TRBJ1-5; 9 bases align to TRBD1. V lost 8 bases and J lost 5; bases outside the gene matches: 10. Germline values: CDR1 LNHDA, CDR2 SQIVND (reference sequence). CDR3 length: 15 residues. The CDR3: CASRPDRGFYQPQHF. The CDR3, as DNA: TGTGCCAGTCGTCCGGACAGGGGTTTCTATCAGCCCCAGCATTTT.